This T cell receptor beta chain is from a study of blood T cell repertoires in COVID-19. The repertoire was sequenced with immunoSEQ multiplex PCR; TCRdb's copy has only in-frame clones and lacks some. The sample consists of about 120,000 clones, about four fifths of them appearing once. The CDR3 loop spans 15 amino acids. Germline CDR1 and CDR2: MNHEY and SVGEGT. Germline trimming cut 2 bases from V and 5 bases from J; bases unmatched to any gene: 6. The clonotype comes from a woman aged 25 to 39 who had recovered from COVID-19. The gene calls are TRBV6-2 or TRBV6-3 and TRBJ1-5; 7 bases match TRBD1. Input material: PBMCs or T cells enriched from blood (not recorded which). Here the CDR3 reads CASSYLDRVDQPQHF. CDR3 bases: TGTGCCAGCAGTTACCTCGACAGGGTGGATCAGCCCCAGCATTTT.